Reported below is one TCR beta chain. This record comes from a study of chemoradiotherapy in HPV16-positive cancers. CDR3 size: 16 residues. The V gene's germline CDR1 is SGHTS and CDR2 YDEGEE. The V gene end was trimmed by 4 bases and the J gene end by 5 bases; junction bases not matched to a gene: 11. The assay was immunoSEQ multiplex PCR, and TCRdb's table has in-frame clones only and misses some. Of 3,500 to 4,500 clones listed, just under 75% are singletons. This chain uses TRBV5-8 with TRBJ2-5; TRBD2 agrees at 10 bases. The TCR comes from a human donor with HPV-associated anogenital cancer. Material: tumor tissue, obtained from a patient who underwent chemoradiotherapy. This CDR3 is CASSPRLAGGLETQYF. DNA of the CDR3: TGTGCCAGCAGCCCACGACTAGCGGGTGGTTTGGAGACCCAGTACTTC.